This T cell receptor beta chain was retrieved from a study of cytomegalovirus exposure and HLA in healthy donors. The PCR had 60 Vbeta and 13 Jbeta primers. Profiling relied on immunoSEQ multiplex PCR, and the TCRdb table lists in-frame clones only, not all of them. Of around 150,000 clones listed, roughly 70% are singletons. CDR3 length equals 14 residues. Trimming at V came to 2 bases and at J to 2 bases, leaving 2 bases not matched to a gene. CDR1 and CDR2 (germline): LNHDA, SQIVND (reference sequence). The rearrangement links TRBV19 to TRBJ1-1, with 7 bases matching TRBD1. Sequences were obtained from PBMCs. The origin of this receptor is a woman in her forties or fifties in good health and CMV-seropositive. For the CDR3, the DNA is TGTGCCAGTAGTATACAGGGGGGAAACACTGAAGCTTTCTTT. Encoded protein: CASSIQGGNTEAFF. The full variable domain, its missing parts supplied by reference TRBV19 and TRBJ1-1, is DGGITQSPKYLFRKEGQNVTLSCEQNLNHDAMYWYRQDPGQGLRLIYYSQIVNDFQKGDIAEGYSVSREKKESFPLTVTSAQKNPTAFYLCASSIQGGNTEAFFGQGTRLTVV.